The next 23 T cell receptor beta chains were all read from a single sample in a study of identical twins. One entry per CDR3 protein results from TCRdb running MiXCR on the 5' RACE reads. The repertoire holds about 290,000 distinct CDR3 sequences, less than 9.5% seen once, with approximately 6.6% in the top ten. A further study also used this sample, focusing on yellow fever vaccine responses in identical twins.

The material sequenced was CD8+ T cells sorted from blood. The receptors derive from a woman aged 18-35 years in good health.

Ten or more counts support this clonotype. The DNA for the CDR3 is TGTGCCAGCAGCCCCCTCGGTGCAACTAATGAAAAACTGTTTTTT. Translating it yields CASSPLGATNEKLFF. This chain uses TRBV7-6 with TRBJ1-4; the D is unclear. Per the germline V gene, CDR1 is SGHVS and CDR2 is FNYEAQ. Trimming removed 5 bases at V and 0 bases at J, with 10 bases between. The CDR3 is 15 amino acids. The variable domain in full, with the rest retrieved from reference TRBV7-6 and TRBJ1-4, is GAGVSQSPRYKVTKRGQDVALRCDPISGHVSLYWYRQALGQGPEFLTYFNYEAQQDKSGLPNDRFSAERPEGSISTLTIQRTEQRDSAMYRCASSPLGATNEKLFFGSGTQLSVL.

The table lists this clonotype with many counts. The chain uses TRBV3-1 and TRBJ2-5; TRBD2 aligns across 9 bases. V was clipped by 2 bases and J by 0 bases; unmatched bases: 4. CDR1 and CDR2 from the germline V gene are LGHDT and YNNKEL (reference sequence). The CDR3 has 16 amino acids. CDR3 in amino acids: CASSQRLAANQETQYF. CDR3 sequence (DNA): TGTGCCAGCAGCCAAAGACTAGCGGCTAACCAAGAGACCCAGTACTTC.

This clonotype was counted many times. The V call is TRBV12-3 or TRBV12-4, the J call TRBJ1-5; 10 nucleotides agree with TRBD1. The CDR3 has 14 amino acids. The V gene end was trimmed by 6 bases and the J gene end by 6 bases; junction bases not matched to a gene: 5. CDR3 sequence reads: CASSSGQGVQPQHF. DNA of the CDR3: TGTGCCAGCAGCTCAGGACAGGGGGTTCAGCCCCAGCATTTT.

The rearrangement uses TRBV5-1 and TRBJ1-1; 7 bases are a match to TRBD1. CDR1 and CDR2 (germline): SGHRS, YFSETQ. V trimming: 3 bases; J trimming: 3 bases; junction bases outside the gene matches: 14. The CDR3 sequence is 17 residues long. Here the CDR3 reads CASSWDSPLRTYTEAFF. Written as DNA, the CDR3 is TGCGCCAGCAGCTGGGACAGCCCGCTACGCACCTACACTGAAGCTTTCTTT. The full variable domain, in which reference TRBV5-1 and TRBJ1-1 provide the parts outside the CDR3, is KAGVTQTPRYLIKTRGQQVTLSCSPISGHRSVSWYQQTPGQGLQFLFEYFSETQRNKGNFPGRFSGRQFSNSRSEMNVSTLELGDSALYLCASSWDSPLRTYTEAFFGQGTRLTVV.

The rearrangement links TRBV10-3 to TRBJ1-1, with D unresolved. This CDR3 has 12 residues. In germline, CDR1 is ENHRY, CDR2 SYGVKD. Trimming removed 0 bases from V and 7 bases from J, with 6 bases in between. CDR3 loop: CAISESKLEAFF. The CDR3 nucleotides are TGTGCCATCAGTGAGTCGAAACTTGAAGCTTTCTTT.

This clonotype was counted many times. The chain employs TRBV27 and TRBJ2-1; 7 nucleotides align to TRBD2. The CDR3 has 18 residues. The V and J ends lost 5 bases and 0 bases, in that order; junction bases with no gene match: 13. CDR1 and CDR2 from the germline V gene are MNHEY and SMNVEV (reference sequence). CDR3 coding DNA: TGTGCCAGCAGTCCCCTTGGTAGCGGGTCAAGCTCCTACAATGAGCAGTTCTTC. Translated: CASSPLGSGSSSYNEQFF.

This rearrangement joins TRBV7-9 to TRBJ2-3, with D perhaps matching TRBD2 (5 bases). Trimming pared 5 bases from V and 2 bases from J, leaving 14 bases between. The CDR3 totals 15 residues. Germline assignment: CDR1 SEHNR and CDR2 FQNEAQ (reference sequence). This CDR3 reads CASSVAPGYTDTQYF. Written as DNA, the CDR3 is TGTGCCAGCAGCGTCGCTCCGGGGTACACAGATACGCAGTATTTT.

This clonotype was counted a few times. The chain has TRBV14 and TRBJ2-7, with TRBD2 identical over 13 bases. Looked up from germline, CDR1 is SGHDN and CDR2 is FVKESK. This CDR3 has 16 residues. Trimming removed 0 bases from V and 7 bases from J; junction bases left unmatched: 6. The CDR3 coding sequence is TGTGCCAGCAGCCAAGAATCAGGACTAGCGGGAGTTGAGCAGTACTTC. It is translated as CASSQESGLAGVEQYF.

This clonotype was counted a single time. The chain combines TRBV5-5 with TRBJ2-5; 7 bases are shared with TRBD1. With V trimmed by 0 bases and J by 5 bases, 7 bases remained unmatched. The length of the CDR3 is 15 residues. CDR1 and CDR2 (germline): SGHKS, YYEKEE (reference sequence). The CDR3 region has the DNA TGTGCCAGCAGCTTGGGTATCACAGGGGCTGAGACCCAGTACTTC. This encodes CASSLGITGAETQYF.

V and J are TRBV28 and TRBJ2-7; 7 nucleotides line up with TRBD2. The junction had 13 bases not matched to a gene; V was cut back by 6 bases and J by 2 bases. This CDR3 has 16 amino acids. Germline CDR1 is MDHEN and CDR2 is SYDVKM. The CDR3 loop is CASSLRVGREPYEQYF. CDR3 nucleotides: TGTGCCAGCAGCCTAAGGGTCGGGCGGGAGCCCTACGAGCAGTACTTC.

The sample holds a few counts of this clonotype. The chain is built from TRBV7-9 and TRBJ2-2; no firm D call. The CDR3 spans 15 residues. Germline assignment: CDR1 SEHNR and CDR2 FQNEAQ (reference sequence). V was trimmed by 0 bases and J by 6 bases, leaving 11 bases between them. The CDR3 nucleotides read TGTGCCAGCAGCTTAGCGCCTAGTTTTTCCGGGGAGCTGTTTTTT. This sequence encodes CASSLAPSFSGELFF.

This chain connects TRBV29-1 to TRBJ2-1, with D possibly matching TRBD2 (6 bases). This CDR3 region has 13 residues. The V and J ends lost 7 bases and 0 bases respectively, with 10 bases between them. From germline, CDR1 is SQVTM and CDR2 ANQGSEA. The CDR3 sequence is CSGGVPSYNEQFF. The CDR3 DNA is TGCAGCGGCGGGGTGCCCTCCTACAATGAGCAGTTCTTC.

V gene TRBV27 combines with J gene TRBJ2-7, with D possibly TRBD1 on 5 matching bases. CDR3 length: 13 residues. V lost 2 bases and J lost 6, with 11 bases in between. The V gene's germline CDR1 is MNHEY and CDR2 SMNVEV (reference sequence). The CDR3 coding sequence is TGTGCCAGCAGTTTAGGCGGACAAGTCGAGCAGTACTTC. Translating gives CASSLGGQVEQYF.

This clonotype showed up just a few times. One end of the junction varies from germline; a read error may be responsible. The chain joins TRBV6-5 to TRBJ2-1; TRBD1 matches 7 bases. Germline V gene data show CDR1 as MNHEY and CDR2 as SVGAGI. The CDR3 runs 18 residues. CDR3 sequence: CASSYSNYPGQSYNEQFF. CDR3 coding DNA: TGTGCCAGCAGTTACTCGAATTACCCGGGACAGTCCTATAATGAGCAGTTCTTC.

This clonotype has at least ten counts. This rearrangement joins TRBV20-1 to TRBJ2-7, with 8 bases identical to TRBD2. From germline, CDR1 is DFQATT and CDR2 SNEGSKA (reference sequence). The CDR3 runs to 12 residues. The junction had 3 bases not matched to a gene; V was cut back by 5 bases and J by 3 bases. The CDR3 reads CSARSGSYEQYF. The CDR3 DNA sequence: TGCAGTGCTCGAAGCGGGAGCTACGAGCAGTACTTC.

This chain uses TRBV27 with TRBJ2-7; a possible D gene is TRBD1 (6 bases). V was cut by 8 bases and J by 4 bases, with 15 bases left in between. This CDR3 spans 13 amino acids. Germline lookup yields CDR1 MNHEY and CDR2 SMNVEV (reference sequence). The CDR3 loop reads CASAQGPSYEQYF. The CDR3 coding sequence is TGTGCCAGCGCGCAGGGGCCGAGTTACGAGCAGTACTTC.

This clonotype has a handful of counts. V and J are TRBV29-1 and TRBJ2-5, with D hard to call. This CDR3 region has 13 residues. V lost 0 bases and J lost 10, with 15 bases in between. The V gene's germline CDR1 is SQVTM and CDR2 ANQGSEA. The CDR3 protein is CSVEDRAHPDQYF. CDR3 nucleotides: TGCAGCGTTGAAGATCGGGCCCACCCGGACCAGTACTTC.

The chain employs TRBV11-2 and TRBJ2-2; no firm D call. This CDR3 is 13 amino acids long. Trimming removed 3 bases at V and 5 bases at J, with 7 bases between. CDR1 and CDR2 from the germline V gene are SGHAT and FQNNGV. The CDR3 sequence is CASSFLGTGELFF. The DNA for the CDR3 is TGTGCCAGCAGCTTTTTGGGTACCGGGGAGCTGTTTTTT.

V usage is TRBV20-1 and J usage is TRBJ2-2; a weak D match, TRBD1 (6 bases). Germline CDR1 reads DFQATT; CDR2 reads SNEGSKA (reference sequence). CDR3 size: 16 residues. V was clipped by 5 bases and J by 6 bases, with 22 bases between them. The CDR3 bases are TGCAGTGCTCCGAAGTTCGGACAGAGAATTGCCGGGGAGCTGTTTTTT. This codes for CSAPKFGQRIAGELFF.

The DNA for the CDR3 is TGCGCCAGCAGCCAAGATCTCGGCCCGACTTCGGCCTACGAGCAGTACTTC. It is translated as CASSQDLGPTSAYEQYF. The chain couples TRBV4-3 to TRBJ2-7; no clear D. The CDR3 consists of 17 residues. Germline values: CDR1 LGHNA, CDR2 YSLEER. V was pared by 0 bases and J by 2 bases, with 17 bases between.

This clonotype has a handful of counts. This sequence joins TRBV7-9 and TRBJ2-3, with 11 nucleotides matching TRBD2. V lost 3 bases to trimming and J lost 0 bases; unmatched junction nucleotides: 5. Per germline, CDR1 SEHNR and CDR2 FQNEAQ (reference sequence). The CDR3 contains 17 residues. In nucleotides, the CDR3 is TGTGCCAGCAGCTTCGCGGGACTAGCGGAGAGCACAGATACGCAGTATTTT. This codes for CASSFAGLAESTDTQYF.

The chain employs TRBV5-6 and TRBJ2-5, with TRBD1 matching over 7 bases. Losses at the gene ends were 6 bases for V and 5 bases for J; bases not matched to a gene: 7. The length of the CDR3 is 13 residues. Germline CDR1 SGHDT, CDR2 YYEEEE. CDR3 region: CASTQTGRETQYF. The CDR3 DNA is TGTGCCAGCACACAGACAGGGCGGGAGACCCAGTACTTC. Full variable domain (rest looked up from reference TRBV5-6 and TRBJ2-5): DAGVTQSPTHLIKTRGQQVTLRCSPKSGHDTVSWYQQALGQGPQFIFQYYEEEERQRGNFPDRFSGHQFPNYSSELNVNALLLGDSALYLCASTQTGRETQYFGPGTRLLVL.

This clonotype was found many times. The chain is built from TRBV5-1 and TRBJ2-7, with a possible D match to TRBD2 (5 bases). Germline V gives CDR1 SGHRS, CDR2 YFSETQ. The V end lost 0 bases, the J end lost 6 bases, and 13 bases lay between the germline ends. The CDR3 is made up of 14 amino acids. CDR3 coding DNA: TGCGCCAGCAGCTTGGAAGGCGGGTTGGGCGAGCAGTACTTC. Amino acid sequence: CASSLEGGLGEQYF.